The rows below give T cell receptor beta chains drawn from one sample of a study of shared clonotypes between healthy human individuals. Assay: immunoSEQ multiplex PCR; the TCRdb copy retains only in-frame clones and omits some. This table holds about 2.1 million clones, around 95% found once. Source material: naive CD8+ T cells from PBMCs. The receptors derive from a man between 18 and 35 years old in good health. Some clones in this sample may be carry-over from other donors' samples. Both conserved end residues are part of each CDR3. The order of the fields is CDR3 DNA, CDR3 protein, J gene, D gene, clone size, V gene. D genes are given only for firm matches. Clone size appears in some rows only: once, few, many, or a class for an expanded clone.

TGTGCCAGCACACAGGGCACTGAAGCTTTCTTT,CASTQGTEAFF,TRBJ1-1,.,.,TRBV6-5
TGTGCCAGCAGCCTCCAGGGGCTGCCTGAAGCTTTCTTT,CASSLQGLPEAFF,TRBJ1-1,.,.,TRBV14
TGTGCCAGCGAGGGACTAGCGGACAATGAGCAGTTCTTC,CASEGLADNEQFF,TRBJ2-1,TRBD2,.,TRBV7-9
TGTGCCAGCAGTTTATACGGGAGGGCCGAGGAGCAGTACTTC,CASSLYGRAEEQYF,TRBJ2-7,TRBD2,.,TRBV28
TGTGCCAGCAGCTTATTTTTGTGGGATTCAACTAATGAAAAACTGTTTTTT,CASSLFLWDSTNEKLFF,TRBJ1-4,.,.,TRBV5-6
TGTGCCAGCAGACAGGGGGCGACTGAAGCTTTCTTT,CASRQGATEAFF,TRBJ1-1,TRBD1,.,TRBV6-1
TGCAGCGTACTTCGGGAATACGAGCAGTACTTC,CSVLREYEQYF,TRBJ2-7,.,.,TRBV29-1
TGTGCCAGCAATTATCGGACAGGCAACACCGGGGAGCTGTTTTTT,CASNYRTGNTGELFF,TRBJ2-2,TRBD1,.,TRBV6-6
TGTGCCAGCAGCTTGGGACAGGGAAACACCGGGGAGCTGTTTTTT,CASSLGQGNTGELFF,TRBJ2-2,TRBD1,once,TRBV5-4
TGTGCCAGCAGACAGGGAGGAGGCTACGAGCAGTACTTC,CASRQGGGYEQYF,TRBJ2-7,.,.,TRBV6-1
TGTGCCATCCCGGGACAGATCTACAATGAGCAGTTCTTC,CAIPGQIYNEQFF,TRBJ2-1,TRBD1,once,TRBV2
TGTGCCAGCAGTTGGACAGGGGGCGCGTACAATGAGCAGTTCTTC,CASSWTGGAYNEQFF,TRBJ2-1,TRBD1,.,TRBV27
TGTGCCAGCAGATCGAGCGGCCGAAACCCCTACAATGAGCAGTTCTTC,CASRSSGRNPYNEQFF,TRBJ2-1,.,.,TRBV27
TGTGCCAGTAGTATCGACTACAATGAGCAGTTCTTC,CASSIDYNEQFF,TRBJ2-1,.,.,TRBV19
TGTGCCAGCAACCCGGACAGGAACTACGAGCAGTACTTC,CASNPDRNYEQYF,TRBJ2-7,.,.,TRBV21-1
TGTGCCAGCAGTTTACTCCCCAGCGGAGGGGGTGGGGAGCAGTACTTC,CASSLLPSGGGGEQYF,TRBJ2-7,.,.,TRBV27
TGTGCCAGCAGGAGAGGGAGCTCCTACGAGCAGTACTTC,CASRRGSSYEQYF,TRBJ2-7,.,.,TRBV27
TGTGCCAGCAGTTTTAGAGCTAGCGGGTACTACGAGCAGTACTTC,CASSFRASGYYEQYF,TRBJ2-7,TRBD2,once,TRBV27
TGTGCCAGCCTAGGGGGCGGGCGCGAGCAGTACTTC,CASLGGGREQYF,TRBJ2-7,TRBD1,.,TRBV2
TGTGCCAGCAGCTTAGGAGGGATAACTGAAGCTTTCTTT,CASSLGGITEAFF,TRBJ1-1,.,.,TRBV7-8
TGCGCCAGCAGCCACCCGATCGCCACAGGGGGCGACGAGCAGTACTTC,CASSHPIATGGDEQYF,TRBJ2-7,TRBD1,once,TRBV4-1
TGTGCCAACATGGACGGAGGTAGCAGAAACACCATATATTTT,CANMDGGSRNTIYF,TRBJ1-3,.,.,TRBV6-1
TGTGCCAGCAGGGACAGGGGCTACGAGCAGTACTTC,CASRDRGYEQYF,TRBJ2-7,TRBD1,.,TRBV4-2
TGTGCCAGCAGTAGCCTTTCGGGAGGGCCAAACGAGCAGTACTTC,CASSSLSGGPNEQYF,TRBJ2-7,TRBD2,.,TRBV6-5
TGTGCCAGCAGCTTCGGTGCCGGGGAGCTGTTTTTT,CASSFGAGELFF,TRBJ2-2,.,once,TRBV5-4
TGCAGCGTTGAAGTCTGGACAGGACTTAACTATGGCTACACCTTC,CSVEVWTGLNYGYTF,TRBJ1-2,TRBD1,.,TRBV29-1
TGTGCCAGCAGCCGGCGGGGACAGGGAACCGGGGAGCTGTTTTTT,CASSRRGQGTGELFF,TRBJ2-2,TRBD1,.,TRBV7-6
TGCGCCAGCAGCCAAGCCCCCCCTGACAGCAACTATGGCTACACCTTC,CASSQAPPDSNYGYTF,TRBJ1-2,.,.,TRBV4-1
TGTGCCAGCAGCCCCCGACCGGGACAGCACTTAGGGCAGTTCTTC,CASSPRPGQHLGQFF,TRBJ2-1,TRBD1,.,TRBV9
TGTGCCAGCAGCTTAGGGGACAGGACGAATGAGCAGTTCTTC,CASSLGDRTNEQFF,TRBJ2-1,TRBD1,.,TRBV7-2
TGTGCCAGTAGTGTAGCGGGAGGCTTCTACGAGCAGTACTTC,CASSVAGGFYEQYF,TRBJ2-7,TRBD2,.,TRBV19
TGTGCCAGCAGTTATGGGCTAGCGGATTACAATGAGCAGTTCTTC,CASSYGLADYNEQFF,TRBJ2-1,TRBD2,.,TRBV6-5
TGTGCCAGCAGTCCTAAGATCTTACCGGCCTACGAGCAGTACTTC,CASSPKILPAYEQYF,TRBJ2-7,.,.,TRBV6-5
TGTGCCAGCAGCCCTAGGGACAAACCGAACACTGAAGCTTTCTTT,CASSPRDKPNTEAFF,TRBJ1-1,.,.,TRBV7-2
TGTGCCAGCAGTTTACTCCCCAATAGCGTCAATGAGCAGTTCTTC,CASSLLPNSVNEQFF,TRBJ2-1,.,.,TRBV27
TGTGCCTGGAGCCACCAGACACTCAGCTCCTACAATGAGCAGTTCTTC,CAWSHQTLSSYNEQFF,TRBJ2-1,.,.,TRBV30
TGTGCCAGCAGCGCCTCAGACAGGGTGGGATACAATGAGCAGTTCTTC,CASSASDRVGYNEQFF,TRBJ2-1,TRBD1,.,TRBV9
TGTGCCAGCAGCTTTTTGACAGGGGGGGACACAGATACGCAGTATTTT,CASSFLTGGDTDTQYF,TRBJ2-3,TRBD1,.,TRBV7-9
TGTGCCAGCAGCCTCCCCGGACAGACCTACGAGCAGTACTTC,CASSLPGQTYEQYF,TRBJ2-7,.,.,TRBV28
TGTGCCAGCAGTGTCCGACTAGCGGGACGCAACGAGCAGTACTTC,CASSVRLAGRNEQYF,TRBJ2-7,TRBD2,.,TRBV27
TGTGCCGTTCTGCGACAGTCTGGAAACACCATATATTTT,CAVLRQSGNTIYF,TRBJ1-3,.,.,TRBV28
TGTGCCAGCAGCGGGAGGGACAGGGAGTTGGGAGATACGCAGTATTTT,CASSGRDRELGDTQYF,TRBJ2-3,TRBD1,.,TRBV13
TGTGCCAGCAGCGTATGGGGACTGGGTAAGAACACTGAAGCTTTCTTT,CASSVWGLGKNTEAFF,TRBJ1-1,.,.,TRBV9
TGTGCCAGCAGTTCGTCGACTAAATCCTACAATGAGCAGTTCTTC,CASSSSTKSYNEQFF,TRBJ2-1,.,.,TRBV27
TGTGCCAGCAGCTTAGCGGCGGAGAACATCCAAGAGACCCAGTACTTC,CASSLAAENIQETQYF,TRBJ2-5,.,.,TRBV7-8
TGTGCCAGCAGCTTATTAGGTACGGACCGAGGGGCGACCCAGTACTTC,CASSLLGTDRGATQYF,TRBJ2-5,.,.,TRBV28
TGTGCCAGCAGCTTAGGCAGCTACGAGCAGTACTTC,CASSLGSYEQYF,TRBJ2-7,.,.,TRBV13
TGCGCCAGCAGCGCGGGACTAGCGGGAATCAATGAGCAGTTCTTC,CASSAGLAGINEQFF,TRBJ2-1,TRBD2,.,TRBV4-3
TGTGCCAGCAGCGTATGGGATGGGCGCAATCAGCCCCAGCATTTT,CASSVWDGRNQPQHF,TRBJ1-5,.,.,TRBV9
TGTGCCAGCAGCGTAGGGCGAGTAAATGAAAAACTGTTTTTT,CASSVGRVNEKLFF,TRBJ1-4,.,.,TRBV9
TGTGCCAGCAGTTACGGGGAAGGCACTGAAGCTTTCTTT,CASSYGEGTEAFF,TRBJ1-1,.,.,TRBV6-5
TGTGCCAGCAGCGTAGTTCTAACTGACAATGAGCAGTTCTTC,CASSVVLTDNEQFF,TRBJ2-1,.,.,TRBV9
TGTGCCAGCGAAGATATAGCGGGAGGGCTCTCCTACGAGCAGTACTTC,CASEDIAGGLSYEQYF,TRBJ2-7,TRBD2,.,TRBV2
TGTGCCAGTAGTATAGGGACTAACCAGCAGTTCTTC,CASSIGTNQQFF,TRBJ2-1,.,.,TRBV19
TGTGCCAGCAGCTTAGTCGCAGCGAGAGGGAACTACGAGCAGTACTTC,CASSLVAARGNYEQYF,TRBJ2-7,.,.,TRBV7-9
TGTGCCAGCAGAGAGGGGAACACTGAAGCTTTCTTT,CASREGNTEAFF,TRBJ1-1,.,.,TRBV11-1